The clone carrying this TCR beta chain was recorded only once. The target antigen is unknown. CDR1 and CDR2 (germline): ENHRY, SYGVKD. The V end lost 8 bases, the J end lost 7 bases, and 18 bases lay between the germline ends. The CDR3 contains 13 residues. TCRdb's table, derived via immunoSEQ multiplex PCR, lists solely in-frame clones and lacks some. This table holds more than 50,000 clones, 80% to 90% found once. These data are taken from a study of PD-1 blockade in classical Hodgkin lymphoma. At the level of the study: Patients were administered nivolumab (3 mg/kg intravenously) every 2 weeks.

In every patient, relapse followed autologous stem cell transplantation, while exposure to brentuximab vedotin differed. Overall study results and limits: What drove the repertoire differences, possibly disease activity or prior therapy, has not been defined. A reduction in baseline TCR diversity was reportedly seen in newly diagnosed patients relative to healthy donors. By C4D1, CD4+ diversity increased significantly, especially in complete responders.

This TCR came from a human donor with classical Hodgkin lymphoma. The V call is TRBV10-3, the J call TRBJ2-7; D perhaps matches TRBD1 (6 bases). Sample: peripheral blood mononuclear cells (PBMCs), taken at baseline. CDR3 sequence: CAISTGTVGEQYF. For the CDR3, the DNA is TGTGCCATCTCCACAGGGACGGTGGGGGAGCAGTACTTC.